The rows below give T cell receptor beta chains drawn from one sample of a study of CD8 T cells in Susac syndrome. TCRdb re-called the immunoSEQ multiplex PCR reads with MiXCR, one entry per CDR3 protein. The sample lists around 100,000 distinct CDR3 sequences; approximately 95% were seen once. Sequenced: CD8+ T cells from PBMCs. The origin of the receptors is a human donor with Susac syndrome. Each CDR3 is given with its conserved first and last residue. A D gene is named only where the DNA matches it firmly. Not all rows give a size; the values are once, few, many and, for expanded clones, a class.

abundance: -; v_gene: TRBV7-2; j_gene: TRBJ2-7; d_gene: TRBD2; CDR3nt: TGTGCCAGCAAAGCGGGGGCCGGGAGATTTCCGAAAAACGAGCAGTACTTC; CDR3aa: CASKAGAGRFPKNEQYF
abundance: -; v_gene: TRBV29-1; j_gene: TRBJ2-7; d_gene: -; CDR3nt: TGCAGCGTTGGAACAGGGACCTCCTACGAGCAGTACTTC; CDR3aa: CSVGTGTSYEQYF
abundance: -; v_gene: TRBV7-9; j_gene: TRBJ2-5; d_gene: -; CDR3nt: TGTGCCAGCAGCCCGCCCGGCAGGGCCGTCCAAGAGACCCAGTACTTC; CDR3aa: CASSPPGRAVQETQYF
abundance: -; v_gene: TRBV12-3/TRBV12-4; j_gene: TRBJ1-1; d_gene: -; CDR3nt: TGTGCCAGCAAAAAGACTGCCAGTAAGAACACTGAAGCTTTCTTT; CDR3aa: CASKKTASKNTEAFF
abundance: -; v_gene: TRBV7-9; j_gene: TRBJ2-1; d_gene: -; CDR3nt: TGTGCCAGCAGCCCCGAAGGGGTGCATGAGCAGTTCTTC; CDR3aa: CASSPEGVHEQFF
abundance: once; v_gene: TRBV25-1; j_gene: TRBJ1-1; d_gene: -; CDR3nt: TGTGCCAGCAGTGGACAGACTTCGATGAACACTGAAGCTTTCTTT; CDR3aa: CASSGQTSMNTEAFF
abundance: -; v_gene: TRBV21-1; j_gene: TRBJ2-4; d_gene: -; CDR3nt: TGTGCCAGCAGCAATGGGGAGGGACTAGCCCCTAACCAACAAAACATTCAGTACTTC; CDR3aa: CASSNGEGLAPNQQNIQYF
abundance: -; v_gene: TRBV29-1; j_gene: TRBJ1-1; d_gene: -; CDR3nt: TGCAGCGTTGAAGGGGGGCCCTTGATGAACACTGAAGCTTTCTTT; CDR3aa: CSVEGGPLMNTEAFF
abundance: -; v_gene: TRBV24-1; j_gene: TRBJ2-1; d_gene: TRBD2; CDR3nt: TGTGCCACCAGTGTACGGGAGGTTGGCAATGAGCAGTTCTTC; CDR3aa: CATSVREVGNEQFF
abundance: -; v_gene: TRBV3-1; j_gene: TRBJ1-4; d_gene: -; CDR3nt: TGTGCCAGCAGCCAAGACTCCTTTAATGAAAAACTGTTTTTT; CDR3aa: CASSQDSFNEKLFF
abundance: once; v_gene: TRBV21-1; j_gene: TRBJ1-5; d_gene: -; CDR3nt: TGTGCCAGCGGCAAATGGGGGGAGGGCGGCAATCAGCCCCAGCATTTT; CDR3aa: CASGKWGEGGNQPQHF
abundance: -; v_gene: TRBV29-1; j_gene: TRBJ2-3; d_gene: -; CDR3nt: TGCAGCGTTGAATCAGATACGCAGTATTTT; CDR3aa: CSVESDTQYF
abundance: -; v_gene: TRBV3-1; j_gene: TRBJ2-7; d_gene: -; CDR3nt: TGTGCCAGCAGCCTCCAAGACGAGCAGTACTTC; CDR3aa: CASSLQDEQYF
abundance: once; v_gene: TRBV5-1; j_gene: TRBJ1-5; d_gene: -; CDR3nt: TGCGCCAGCAGCTTGACAGGGATCGATAGCAATCAGCCCCAGCATTTT; CDR3aa: CASSLTGIDSNQPQHF
abundance: -; v_gene: TRBV18; j_gene: TRBJ1-5; d_gene: -; CDR3nt: TGTGCCAGCACGGACCAGGCGGATCAGCCCCAGCATTTT; CDR3aa: CASTDQADQPQHF
abundance: -; v_gene: TRBV9; j_gene: TRBJ1-2; d_gene: -; CDR3nt: TGTGCCAGCAGCGGAGTAAGTGGCTACACCTTC; CDR3aa: CASSGVSGYTF
abundance: once; v_gene: TRBV15; j_gene: TRBJ2-2; d_gene: TRBD2; CDR3nt: TGTGCCACCAGCAGTGAAGGGACTAGCGGGGGACCGAACACCGGGGAGCTGTTTTTT; CDR3aa: CATSSEGTSGGPNTGELFF
abundance: -; v_gene: TRBV12-2; j_gene: TRBJ1-5; d_gene: -; CDR3nt: TGTGCAAGTCGCTTAGTCGCAAGTCAGCCCCAGCATTTT; CDR3aa: CASRLVASQPQHF
abundance: -; v_gene: TRBV19; j_gene: TRBJ2-1; d_gene: -; CDR3nt: TGTGCCAGTAGTCCCGGGACTGGGGGTGCGCAGTTCTTC; CDR3aa: CASSPGTGGAQFF
abundance: -; v_gene: TRBV20-1; j_gene: TRBJ2-2; d_gene: TRBD2; CDR3nt: TGCAGGAAACTAGCGGGGGACATCACCGGGGAGCTGTTTTTT; CDR3aa: CRKLAGDITGELFF
abundance: -; v_gene: TRBV19; j_gene: TRBJ1-2; d_gene: TRBD1; CDR3nt: TGTGCCAGTAGTATCGGACAGGGCGACTATGGCTACACCTTC; CDR3aa: CASSIGQGDYGYTF
abundance: -; v_gene: TRBV9; j_gene: TRBJ2-7; d_gene: TRBD2; CDR3nt: TGTGCCAGCAGCGTAGGGGTTAGCGGGGCCGCCTACGAGCAGTACTTC; CDR3aa: CASSVGVSGAAYEQYF
abundance: -; v_gene: TRBV27; j_gene: TRBJ1-1; d_gene: -; CDR3nt: TGTGCCAGCAGGGGAGACCGGAACACTGAAGCTTTCTTT; CDR3aa: CASRGDRNTEAFF
abundance: once; v_gene: TRBV14; j_gene: TRBJ2-1; d_gene: -; CDR3nt: TGTGCCAGCAGCCAAGATTTGAGGCAGTTCTTC; CDR3aa: CASSQDLRQFF
abundance: -; v_gene: TRBV7-6; j_gene: TRBJ2-7; d_gene: TRBD1; CDR3nt: TGTGCCAGCAGCTTAGCGGAGGACAGGACCTACGAGCAGTACTTC; CDR3aa: CASSLAEDRTYEQYF
abundance: -; v_gene: TRBV20-1; j_gene: TRBJ2-1; d_gene: TRBD2; CDR3nt: TGCAGTGCGCTCCGACTAGCGGGAGGGCCTAATGAGCAGTTCTTC; CDR3aa: CSALRLAGGPNEQFF
abundance: -; v_gene: TRBV15; j_gene: TRBJ2-7; d_gene: -; CDR3nt: TGTGCCACCAGCAGAGATGGACAGTTCAACGAGCAGTACTTC; CDR3aa: CATSRDGQFNEQYF
abundance: -; v_gene: TRBV29-1; j_gene: TRBJ1-2; d_gene: -; CDR3nt: TGCAGCGTTGTGAGTGGAACCTATGGCTACACCTTC; CDR3aa: CSVVSGTYGYTF
abundance: -; v_gene: TRBV28; j_gene: TRBJ1-2; d_gene: -; CDR3nt: TGTGCCAGCAGTACGTACAGGGTCTATGGCTACACCTTC; CDR3aa: CASSTYRVYGYTF
abundance: -; v_gene: TRBV15; j_gene: TRBJ2-5; d_gene: TRBD2; CDR3nt: TGTGCCACCAGCGCTAGCGGGGTGGGGACCCAGTACTTC; CDR3aa: CATSASGVGTQYF
abundance: -; v_gene: TRBV7-6; j_gene: TRBJ2-7; d_gene: -; CDR3nt: TGTGCCAGCAGCTCATCAAACAGGGATTTGTCCTACGAGCAGTACTTC; CDR3aa: CASSSSNRDLSYEQYF
abundance: -; v_gene: TRBV28; j_gene: TRBJ2-1; d_gene: -; CDR3nt: TGTGCCAGCAGTCGATATATGGGGATGGGGACCGAGCAGTTCTTC; CDR3aa: CASSRYMGMGTEQFF
abundance: few; v_gene: TRBV11-2; j_gene: TRBJ1-6; d_gene: -; CDR3nt: TGTGCCAGCAGCCTCGACAGTAATTCACCCCTCCACTTT; CDR3aa: CASSLDSNSPLHF
abundance: -; v_gene: TRBV19; j_gene: TRBJ2-7; d_gene: -; CDR3nt: TGTGCCAGTAGGGCCACGGCGGGCTCGGGGGAGCAGTACTTC; CDR3aa: CASRATAGSGEQYF
abundance: -; v_gene: TRBV24-1; j_gene: TRBJ2-5; d_gene: TRBD2; CDR3nt: TGTGCCACCAGCGGACTAGGACAAGAGACCCAGTACTTC; CDR3aa: CATSGLGQETQYF
abundance: once; v_gene: TRBV13; j_gene: TRBJ2-7; d_gene: TRBD2; CDR3nt: TGTGCCAGCAGCCTTGGGACTAGAGTCCCCTACGAGCAGTACTTC; CDR3aa: CASSLGTRVPYEQYF
abundance: -; v_gene: TRBV7-9; j_gene: TRBJ1-5; d_gene: -; CDR3nt: TGTGCCAGCAGCCATACATATAGCAATCAGCCCCAGCATTTT; CDR3aa: CASSHTYSNQPQHF
abundance: -; v_gene: TRBV29-1; j_gene: TRBJ1-1; d_gene: -; CDR3nt: TGCAGCTCCCAACGTCGGACAGATACCAAAGCTTTCTTT; CDR3aa: CSSQRRTDTKAFF
abundance: -; v_gene: TRBV27; j_gene: TRBJ1-1; d_gene: TRBD1; CDR3nt: TGTGCCAGCAGTTTAGGGCAGGGGGCAGGCGCTGAAGCTTTCTTT; CDR3aa: CASSLGQGAGAEAFF
abundance: -; v_gene: TRBV9; j_gene: TRBJ1-3; d_gene: -; CDR3nt: TGTGCCAGCAGCGACCTCACAGGAAACACCATATATTTT; CDR3aa: CASSDLTGNTIYF
abundance: -; v_gene: TRBV3-1; j_gene: TRBJ2-7; d_gene: TRBD2; CDR3nt: TGTGCCAGCAGCCAAGATACGGGAGGGGAGCAGTACTTC; CDR3aa: CASSQDTGGEQYF
abundance: few; v_gene: TRBV9; j_gene: TRBJ1-2; d_gene: -; CDR3nt: TGTGCCAGCTCAGGTGCCTATGGCTACACCTTC; CDR3aa: CASSGAYGYTF
abundance: -; v_gene: TRBV4-1; j_gene: TRBJ2-7; d_gene: -; CDR3nt: TGCGCCAGCAGCCAAGGTCTTAGGGTGTTGGACGAGCAGTACTTC; CDR3aa: CASSQGLRVLDEQYF
abundance: -; v_gene: TRBV9; j_gene: TRBJ2-5; d_gene: -; CDR3nt: TGTGCCAGCAGCCCTACAGGGTTGGAGACCCAGTACTTC; CDR3aa: CASSPTGLETQYF
abundance: -; v_gene: TRBV5-1; j_gene: TRBJ2-7; d_gene: -; CDR3nt: TGCGCCAGCAGCACCCACTCATCCCCCTACGAGCAGTACTTC; CDR3aa: CASSTHSSPYEQYF
abundance: -; v_gene: TRBV20-1; j_gene: TRBJ1-5; d_gene: -; CDR3nt: TGCAGTGCTGCGGGGACGGACAATCAGCCCCAGCATTTT; CDR3aa: CSAAGTDNQPQHF